The T cell receptor (beta chain) under discussion was sequenced for a study of shared clonotypes between healthy human individuals. About the study: The cohort comprised a couple of women and a few men. Their ages spanned 18 to 49 years.

Trimming shortened V by 6 bases and J by 6 bases, and 19 bases separated the two germline ends. CDR3 length equals 15 residues. Germline V lookup: CDR1 MNHEY, CDR2 SMNVEV (reference sequence). Method: immunoSEQ multiplex PCR; TCRdb's copy keeps in-frame clones and lacks some. The table lists 90,000 to 100,000 clones, roughly 50% of them singletons. The sequenced material came from PBMCs. The V gene is TRBV27, the J gene TRBJ2-3, with D possibly being TRBD2 (6 bases). The TCR comes from a woman aged 40 to 50 in good health. Some clones in this sample may be carry-over from other donors' samples. The DNA for the CDR3 is TGTGCCAGCAGCCAGCGCCTCTGGGGGGAGGATACGCAGTATTTT. It specifies CASSQRLWGEDTQYF.